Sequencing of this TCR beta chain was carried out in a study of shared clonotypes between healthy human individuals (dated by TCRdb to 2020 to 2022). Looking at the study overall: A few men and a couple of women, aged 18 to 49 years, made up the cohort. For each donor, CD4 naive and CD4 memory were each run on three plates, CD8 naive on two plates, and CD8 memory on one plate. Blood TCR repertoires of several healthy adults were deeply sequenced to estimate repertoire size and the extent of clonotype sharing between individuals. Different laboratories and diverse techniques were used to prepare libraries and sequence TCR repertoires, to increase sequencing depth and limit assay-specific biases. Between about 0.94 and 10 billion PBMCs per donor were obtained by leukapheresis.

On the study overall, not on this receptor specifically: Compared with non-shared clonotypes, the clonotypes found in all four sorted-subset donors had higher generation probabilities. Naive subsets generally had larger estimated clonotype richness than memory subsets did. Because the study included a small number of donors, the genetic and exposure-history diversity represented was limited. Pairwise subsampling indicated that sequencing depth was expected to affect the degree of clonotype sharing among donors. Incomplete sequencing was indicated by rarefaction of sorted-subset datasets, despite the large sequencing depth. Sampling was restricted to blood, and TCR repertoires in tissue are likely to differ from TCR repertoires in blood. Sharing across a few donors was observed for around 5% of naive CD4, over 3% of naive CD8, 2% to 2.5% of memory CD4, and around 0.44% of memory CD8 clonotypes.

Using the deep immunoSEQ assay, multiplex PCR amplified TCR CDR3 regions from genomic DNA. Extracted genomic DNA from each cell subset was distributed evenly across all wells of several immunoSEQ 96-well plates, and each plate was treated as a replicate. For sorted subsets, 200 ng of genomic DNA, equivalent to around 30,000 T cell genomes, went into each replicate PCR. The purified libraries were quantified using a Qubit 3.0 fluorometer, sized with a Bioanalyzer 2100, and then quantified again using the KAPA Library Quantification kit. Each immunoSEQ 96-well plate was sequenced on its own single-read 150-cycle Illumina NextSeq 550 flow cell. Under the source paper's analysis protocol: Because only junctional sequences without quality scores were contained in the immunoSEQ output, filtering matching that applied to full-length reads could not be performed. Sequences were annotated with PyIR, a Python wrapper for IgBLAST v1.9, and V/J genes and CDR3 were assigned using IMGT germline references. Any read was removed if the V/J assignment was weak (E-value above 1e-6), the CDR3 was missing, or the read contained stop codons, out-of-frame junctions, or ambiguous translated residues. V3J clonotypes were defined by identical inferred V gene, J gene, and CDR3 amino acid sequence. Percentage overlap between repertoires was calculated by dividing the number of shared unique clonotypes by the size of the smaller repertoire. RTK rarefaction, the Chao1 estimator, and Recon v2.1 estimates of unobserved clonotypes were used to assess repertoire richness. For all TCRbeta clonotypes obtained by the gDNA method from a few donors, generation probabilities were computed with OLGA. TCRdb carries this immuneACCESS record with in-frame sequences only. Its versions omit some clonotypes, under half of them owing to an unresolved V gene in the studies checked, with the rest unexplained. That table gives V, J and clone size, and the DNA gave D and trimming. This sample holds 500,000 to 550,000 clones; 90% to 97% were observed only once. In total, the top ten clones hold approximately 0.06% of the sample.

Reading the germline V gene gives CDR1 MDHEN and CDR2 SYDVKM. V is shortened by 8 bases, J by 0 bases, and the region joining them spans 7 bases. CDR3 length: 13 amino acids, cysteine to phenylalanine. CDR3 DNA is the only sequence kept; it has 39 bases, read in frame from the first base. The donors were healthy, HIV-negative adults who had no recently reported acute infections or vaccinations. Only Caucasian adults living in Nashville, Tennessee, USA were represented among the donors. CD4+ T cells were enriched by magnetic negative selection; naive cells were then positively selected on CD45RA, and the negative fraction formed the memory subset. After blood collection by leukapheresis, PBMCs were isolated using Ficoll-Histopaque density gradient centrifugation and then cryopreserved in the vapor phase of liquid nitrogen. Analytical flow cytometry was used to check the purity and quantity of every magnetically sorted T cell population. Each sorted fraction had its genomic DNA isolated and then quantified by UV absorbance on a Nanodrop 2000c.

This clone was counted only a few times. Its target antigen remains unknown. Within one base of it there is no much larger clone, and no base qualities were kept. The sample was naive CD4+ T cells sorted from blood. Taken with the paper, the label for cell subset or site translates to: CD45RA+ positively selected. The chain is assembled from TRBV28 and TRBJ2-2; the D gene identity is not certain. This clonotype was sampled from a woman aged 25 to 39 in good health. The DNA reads TGTGCCAGCCTTAGGCCGAACACCGGGGAGCTGTTTTTT. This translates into CASLRPNTGELFF.